These T cell receptor beta chains were read from a single sample in a study of metastatic and nonmetastatic thyroid tumors. TCRdb re-clonotyped the PCR reads through MiXCR. The sample carries 32,000 or so clones, about 20% recorded once. Sequencing was done on a sample of blood. The receptors stem from a female donor with papillary thyroid cancer or a benign thyroid nodule (not recorded which). Some clones in this sample may be carry-over from other donors' samples. CDR3s include the opening cysteine and the closing phenylalanine or tryptophan. A D gene is named only where the DNA matches it firmly. Clone size, where shown, is once, few, many, or a class for clones that have expanded.

V: TRBV6-2/TRBV6-3; D: .; J: TRBJ2-7; size: many; DNA: TGTGCCAGCAGTTACGGAGCAGGGATCCCCTACGAGCAGTACTTC; CDR3: CASSYGAGIPYEQYF
V: TRBV18; D: .; J: TRBJ2-1; size: many; DNA: TGTGCCAGCTCACCACCTCGTCAATTTCTCAATGAGCAGTTCTTC; CDR3: CASSPPRQFLNEQFF
V: TRBV4-2; D: .; J: TRBJ1-3; size: many; DNA: TGTGCCAGCAGCCAAGCAACAGGACCCTCTGGAAACACCATATATTTT; CDR3: CASSQATGPSGNTIYF
V: TRBV7-7; D: .; J: TRBJ2-5; size: many; DNA: TGTGCCAGCAGCCCTCTGAGGGGGGGCCCCGCGGAGACCCAGTACTTC; CDR3: CASSPLRGGPAETQYF
V: TRBV5-4; D: TRBD1; J: TRBJ2-7; size: .; DNA: TGTGCCAGCAGCGGGTGGTCGGACAGGGACTTCGAGCAGTACTTC; CDR3: CASSGWSDRDFEQYF
V: TRBV11-2; D: TRBD1; J: TRBJ2-7; size: once; DNA: TGTGCCAGCAGCTTAGATATCGGACAGGGTGTCGAGCAGTACTTC; CDR3: CASSLDIGQGVEQYF
V: TRBV6-2/TRBV6-3; D: .; J: TRBJ2-7; size: few; DNA: TGTGCCAGCAGTTACGTTGGAGGTTCCTACGAGCAGTACTTC; CDR3: CASSYVGGSYEQYF
V: TRBV10-3; D: .; J: TRBJ2-7; size: many; DNA: TGTGCCACAGGGACACCTAACTACGAGCAGTACTTC; CDR3: CATGTPNYEQYF
V: TRBV7-9; D: TRBD2; J: TRBJ2-1; size: many; DNA: TGTGCCAGCGACTACGGGAGGGCCGGGAATGAGCAGTTCTTC; CDR3: CASDYGRAGNEQFF
V: TRBV7-9; D: .; J: TRBJ2-7; size: few; DNA: TGTGCCAGCAGCTCCCGGTCGTACGAGCAGTACTTC; CDR3: CASSSRSYEQYF
V: TRBV11-3; D: .; J: TRBJ2-1; size: few; DNA: TGTGCCAGCAGCTTAGAAGGGATTGAGCAGTTCTTC; CDR3: CASSLEGIEQFF
V: TRBV28; D: .; J: TRBJ1-1; size: medium-sized; DNA: TGTGCCAGCAGTTCCCCGGGGAGAGGATGGACTGAAGCTTTCTTT; CDR3: CASSSPGRGWTEAFF
V: TRBV28; D: .; J: TRBJ2-7; size: .; DNA: TGTGCCAGCAGTCTACAGGGGGCGATCTTCGGGGGGGTCTACGAGCAGTACTTC; CDR3: CASSLQGAIFGGVYEQYF
V: TRBV10-2; D: .; J: TRBJ2-5; size: .; DNA: TGCGCCAGCAGCGGCCGGCCCGGGAGTTGGACAGTGTCCCAAGAGACCCAGTACTTC; CDR3: CASSGRPGSWTVSQETQYF
V: TRBV2; D: .; J: TRBJ1-2; size: few; DNA: TGTGCCAGCAGTGAACTTGAGATTAGTCGAGGCTACACCTTC; CDR3: CASSELEISRGYTF
V: TRBV6-1; D: .; J: TRBJ1-1; size: .; DNA: TGTGCCAGCAGTGCTACTGGGACTGAAGCTTTCTTT; CDR3: CASSATGTEAFF
V: TRBV6-1; D: .; J: TRBJ1-5; size: many; DNA: TGTGCCAGCAGTGGAACCCGGGACACAAATCAGCCCCAGCATTTT; CDR3: CASSGTRDTNQPQHF
V: TRBV2; D: .; J: TRBJ2-5; size: .; DNA: TGTGCCAGCAGTGAAGATCGACGGATCCAAGAGACCCAGTACTTC; CDR3: CASSEDRRIQETQYF
V: TRBV13; D: .; J: TRBJ2-3; size: .; DNA: TGTGCCAGCAGCTTTTCTCGCCAGCCCACAGATACGCAGTATTTT; CDR3: CASSFSRQPTDTQYF
V: TRBV11-3; D: TRBD1; J: TRBJ1-2; size: medium-sized; DNA: TGTGCCAGCAGCTTCGACAGGGGTGAAGGCTACACCTTC; CDR3: CASSFDRGEGYTF
V: TRBV11-2; D: .; J: TRBJ2-7; size: .; DNA: TGTGCCAGCAGCCCCCAGGTGACGGGGTACGAGCAGTACTTC; CDR3: CASSPQVTGYEQYF
V: TRBV28; D: .; J: TRBJ2-1; size: .; DNA: TGTGCCGTAGGGCCGTACAATGAGCAGTTCTTC; CDR3: CAVGPYNEQFF
V: TRBV18; D: TRBD1; J: TRBJ2-1; size: many; DNA: TGTGCCAGCTCACCAGGGACAGGGCAGTATGAGCAGTTCTTC; CDR3: CASSPGTGQYEQFF
V: TRBV9; D: .; J: TRBJ1-1; size: .; DNA: TGTGCCAGCAGCGTAGATACCTACCCGGACACTGAAGCTTTCTTT; CDR3: CASSVDTYPDTEAFF
V: TRBV19; D: .; J: TRBJ2-1; size: many; DNA: TGTGCCAGTAGTACCCGCCGGGGGTTAGACAATGAGCAGTTCTTC; CDR3: CASSTRRGLDNEQFF
V: TRBV6-1; D: .; J: TRBJ2-7; size: .; DNA: TGTGCCAGCAGTGAATCCGGAGACAGCTCCTACGAGCAGTACTTC; CDR3: CASSESGDSSYEQYF
V: TRBV19; D: TRBD2; J: TRBJ2-1; size: many; DNA: TGTGCCAGTAGTATCGAAGCGGGGATCTACAATGAGCAGTTCTTC; CDR3: CASSIEAGIYNEQFF
V: TRBV6-1; D: .; J: TRBJ1-1; size: .; DNA: TGTGCCAGCAGCGTCAGCGCCACTGAAGCTTTCTTT; CDR3: CASSVSATEAFF
V: TRBV11-2; D: .; J: TRBJ2-1; size: many; DNA: TGTGCCAGCGGGTTTAGCGGTAATGAGCAGTTCTTC; CDR3: CASGFSGNEQFF
V: TRBV12-3/TRBV12-4; D: .; J: TRBJ2-1; size: .; DNA: TGTGCCAGCATTGGTCAAGGGGGGGGCGCACCCTACAATGAGCAGTTCTTC; CDR3: CASIGQGGGAPYNEQFF
V: TRBV5-1; D: .; J: TRBJ2-2; size: .; DNA: TGCGCCAGCTGGGGGGCAGGGAACACCGGGGAGCTGTTTTTT; CDR3: CASWGAGNTGELFF
V: TRBV19; D: .; J: TRBJ1-2; size: few; DNA: TGTGCCAGTAGTTCGGAGGGGCGATATGGCTACACCTTC; CDR3: CASSSEGRYGYTF
V: TRBV2; D: .; J: TRBJ1-1; size: many; DNA: TGTGCCAGCAGTGATCGCCGCGGCGGTGGGGGCACTGAAGCTTTCTTT; CDR3: CASSDRRGGGGTEAFF
V: TRBV18; D: .; J: TRBJ2-7; size: many; DNA: TGTGCCAGCTCACAGACAGACGGTTCCTACGAGCAGTACTTC; CDR3: CASSQTDGSYEQYF
V: TRBV6-1; D: .; J: TRBJ2-7; size: many; DNA: TGTGCCAGCAGTGAATTAGGGAACGAGCAGTACTTC; CDR3: CASSELGNEQYF
V: TRBV15; D: .; J: TRBJ2-2; size: many; DNA: TGTGCCACCAGCAGAGTAGGGGCACCAACCGGGGAGCTGTTTTTT; CDR3: CATSRVGAPTGELFF
V: TRBV6-1; D: TRBD1; J: TRBJ1-5; size: few; DNA: TGTGCCAGCAGTGAAAGCACAGAGGGGGCTCAGCCCCAGCATTTT; CDR3: CASSESTEGAQPQHF
V: TRBV2; D: TRBD2; J: TRBJ2-3; size: many; DNA: TGTGCCAGCATAAGCGGGGGGGCCTGGAGGGATACGCAGTATTTT; CDR3: CASISGGAWRDTQYF
V: TRBV20-1; D: TRBD2; J: TRBJ2-7; size: many; DNA: TGCAGTGCTAGAAAGGCGGGAGCGCACGAGCAGTACTTC; CDR3: CSARKAGAHEQYF
V: TRBV5-1; D: .; J: TRBJ2-2; size: .; DNA: TGCGCCAGCAGCTTAATCCAGACGCCCCACCGGGAGCTGTTTTTT; CDR3: CASSLIQTPHRELFF
V: TRBV28; D: .; J: TRBJ1-1; size: many; DNA: TGTGCCAGCCGGACGGGGAACACTGAAGCTTTCTTT; CDR3: CASRTGNTEAFF
V: TRBV10-3; D: .; J: TRBJ1-2; size: many; DNA: TGTGCCATCAGTGAGGGAGAGTATGGCTACACCTTC; CDR3: CAISEGEYGYTF
V: TRBV30; D: .; J: TRBJ2-4; size: many; DNA: TGTGCCTGTTCTCTTGGGGATAACATTCAGTACTTC; CDR3: CACSLGDNIQYF